The source of this T cell receptor beta chain is a study of cytomegalovirus exposure and HLA in healthy donors. General study results and limits: Testing in vitro showed a few CMV-associated chains specific for CMV antigens. V segments that were indistinguishable, TRBV6-2 and TRBV6-3 among them, were omitted from analysis.

CDR1 GTSNPN and CDR2 SVGIG come from the germline V gene (reference sequence). The CDR3 runs 11 residues. Germline trimming cut 5 bases from V and 6 bases from J; bases unmatched to any gene: 2. Each donor was healthy, and each was a bone marrow donor. Each donor was nominally healthy when sampled (though unrecorded immune exposures were likely). The PCR had 60 Vbeta and 13 Jbeta primers. Sequencing used immunoSEQ multiplex PCR; TCRdb keeps in-frame clones, though not all of them. The top ten clones hold around 2.3% of a sample with fewer than 110,000 clones, 81% of them seen once. Of note for this clone: Its antigen is unidentified.

This receptor was obtained from a man younger than 45 in good health and CMV-seronegative. Material: PBMCs. The chain joins TRBV30 to TRBJ2-3, with TRBD2 matching 7 bases. The CDR3 protein is CAWGEGDTQYF. As DNA, the CDR3 is TGTGCCTGGGGGGAGGGCGATACGCAGTATTTT.